Presented here are 16 T cell receptor beta chains from one specimen sequenced in a study of low-dose radiotherapy and immunotherapy resistance in tumors. Time point defined: after trial treatment. Treatment defined: LDRT plus nivolumab, ipilimumab, low-dose cyclophosphamide and aspirin (RACIN trial). Primers used for first-strand cDNA, a TRAV- and TRBV-specific set, covered both alpha and beta chains. TCR amplification involved about 18 PCR cycles with a constant-region primer and V-primer adapter. Using its own MiXCR run on the reads, TCRdb lists one record per CDR3 protein. The sample has tens of thousands of distinct CDR3 sequences; more than 20% are singletons. The sequencing used PBMCs, collected after low-dose radiotherapy plus immunotherapy. These receptors all come from a female donor with ovarian cancer.

This clonotype was seen many times. V gene TRBV30 combines with J gene TRBJ1-4; no clear D gene. The CDR3 consists of 13 residues. The ends were cut back, 0 bases at V and 8 bases at J, with 10 bases in the middle. CDR1 is GTSNPN and CDR2 is SVGIG in the germline V gene (reference sequence). This CDR3 is CAWSVKAREKLFF. CDR3 nucleotide sequence: TGTGCCTGGAGTGTCAAGGCTAGGGAAAAACTGTTTTTT.

This clonotype was picked up many times. The gene calls are TRBV10-3 and TRBJ1-2; no firm D call. CDR3 size: 12 residues. Germline values: CDR1 ENHRY, CDR2 SYGVKD. Between the trimmed V and J ends, which lost 5 bases and 4 bases, there was a span of 8 bases. This CDR3 is CAISPDSYGYTF. CDR3 nucleotides: TGTGCCATCAGTCCGGATTCCTATGGCTACACCTTC.

Regarding this clonotype: A clone one base away is much larger, so this may be a read error. The rearrangement uses TRBV27 and TRBJ2-7; 12 bases agree with TRBD1. Germline-derived CDR1 and CDR2 are MNHEY and SMNVEV (reference sequence). V shed 4 bases and J 4 bases; nucleotides not matched to a gene: 11. This CDR3 spans 17 amino acids. The chain's CDR3 is CASSSTGQGALGYEQYF. The CDR3 nucleotides are TGTGCCAGCAGTTCAACGGGACAGGGGGCGCTAGGTTACGAGCAGTACTTC.

The table lists this clonotype with many counts. The chain couples TRBV2 to TRBJ2-1; D is perhaps TRBD2 (6 bases). This CDR3 is built from 15 residues. The germline V gene has CDR1 SNHLY and CDR2 FYNNEI. V was clipped by 5 bases and J by 0 bases, with 11 bases between them. The DNA of the CDR3 is TGTGCCAGCAGTAAGGCGGGGCTCTCCTACAATGAGCAGTTCTTC. Translated, it gives CASSKAGLSYNEQFF.

This clonotype appeared many times. This chain links TRBV9 with TRBJ2-3; D is uncertain. Germline-derived CDR1 and CDR2 are SGDLS and YYNGEE. V dropped 3 bases and J dropped 0 bases, with 17 bases sitting between them. CDR3 length equals 17 residues. CDR3 sequence: CASSAPQSVPSTDTQYF. In nucleotides, the CDR3 is TGTGCCAGCAGCGCCCCCCAGTCAGTACCTAGCACAGATACGCAGTATTTT.

This clonotype came up many times. CDR3 amino acids: CASSYGTNTDTQYF. The CDR3 nucleotides are TGTGCCAGCAGTTACGGGACTAACACAGATACGCAGTATTTT. This chain links TRBV6-2 or TRBV6-3 with TRBJ2-3; 7 bases align to TRBD2. Looked up from germline, CDR1 is MNHEY and CDR2 is SVGEGT. Trimming took 2 bases from V and 2 from J; bases not matched to a gene: 1. The CDR3 loop spans 14 amino acids.

This clonotype has a count of ten or more. The gene calls are TRBV10-3 and TRBJ2-5; 7 bases are a match to TRBD1. Trimming took 8 bases from V and 5 from J; bases not matched to a gene: 11. The CDR3 is made up of 14 amino acids. The germline CDR1 and CDR2 sequences are ENHRY and SYGVKD. Written as DNA, the CDR3 is TGTGCCATCCAACACTCGACAGGGTTGGAGACCCAGTACTTC. It translates to CAIQHSTGLETQYF.

As to this clonotype: It is likely a read error: a sequence one base away is far more abundant. V is TRBV7-2 and J is TRBJ2-7, with 7 positions matching TRBD1. This CDR3 spans 16 amino acids. From germline, CDR1 is SGHTA and CDR2 FQGNSA. CDR3 sequence (DNA): TGTGCCTGCAGCCCCCCCCGGGACAGAAGCACCTACGAGCAGTACTTC. Protein product: CACSPPRDRSTYEQYF.

There are many counts of this clonotype. The chain is built from TRBV12-3 or TRBV12-4 and TRBJ2-7; maybe TRBD1 (5 bases). This CDR3 has 16 residues. Deletions cut 3 bases from V and 0 bases from J, with 15 bases between. The DNA for the CDR3 is TGTGCCAGCAGTTTTAAGTATACGGACACCTCCTACGAGCAGTACTTC. This gives the protein CASSFKYTDTSYEQYF.

This clonotype showed up many times. The J gene is TRBJ1-3, the V gene TRBV20-1; no reliable D call. The CDR3 totals 12 residues. With 0 bases removed from V and 6 bases from J, the gap between germline ends came to 6 bases. Germline V gene lookup returns CDR1 DFQATT and CDR2 SNEGSKA (reference sequence). The CDR3 DNA sequence: TGCAGTGCTAGAGATTGGAAAAACACCATATATTTT. Its translation: CSARDWKNTIYF.

This clonotype was observed at least ten times. The chain has TRBV5-1 and TRBJ2-5; D perhaps matches TRBD2 (5 bases). This CDR3 has 15 amino acids. Deletions cut 6 bases from V and 5 bases from J, with 20 bases between. Germline-derived CDR1 and CDR2 are SGHRS and YFSETQ. CDR3 DNA: TGCGCCAGCAACACGTTAGGAGGAGCCGGTGAGACCCAGTACTTC. Protein product: CASNTLGGAGETQYF.

This clonotype was seen many times. V is TRBV7-2 and J is TRBJ2-7; D may be TRBD1 or TRBD2 (5 bases each). CDR1 is SGHTA and CDR2 is FQGNSA in the germline V gene. CDR3 length equals 14 residues. Trimming removed 5 bases at V and 6 bases at J, with 17 bases between. In nucleotides, the CDR3 is TGTGCCAGCAGCGGCCCGGGACGTCATAGCGAGCAGTACTTC. Translation: CASSGPGRHSEQYF.

Remarks on this clonotype: This may be a read error: a much more frequent sequence differs by one nucleotide. The rearrangement links TRBV19 to TRBJ2-7; D is undetermined. The CDR3 spans 12 residues. The V end was cut by 4 bases, the J end by 7 bases, with 11 bases between. Germline V gives CDR1 LNHDA, CDR2 SQIVND (reference sequence). This CDR3 is CASSTPPNEQYF. CDR3 DNA sequence: TGTGCCAGTAGTACCCCTCCCAATGAGCAGTACTTC.

The chain recombines TRBV6-2 or TRBV6-3 with TRBJ2-7; a weak D match, TRBD2 (6 bases). V lost 6 bases to trimming and J lost 3 bases, with 24 bases between them. Germline-derived CDR1 and CDR2 are MNHEY and SVGEGT. The length of the CDR3 is 17 residues. The DNA of the CDR3 is TGTGCCAGCAGGACGTCGAGGCTGACTAGGTCGTTCTACGAGCAGTACTTC. Protein: CASRTSRLTRSFYEQYF.

In its sample, this clonotype ranks as medium-sized. The rearrangement joins TRBV28 to TRBJ2-7; D might be TRBD2 (5 bases). Germline assignment: CDR1 MDHEN and CDR2 SYDVKM. The CDR3 has 15 amino acids. Trimming pared 6 bases from V and 3 bases from J, leaving 18 bases between. CDR3 residues: CASSTNSDFLYEQYF. DNA for the CDR3: TGTGCCAGCAGCACCAACTCGGACTTCCTCTACGAGCAGTACTTC.

As concerns this clonotype: A much larger clone differs by one base, so this may be a read error. This sequence joins TRBV20-1 and TRBJ2-3; 9 bases are a match to TRBD2. The V gene's germline CDR1 is DFQATT and CDR2 SNEGSKA (reference sequence). The CDR3 covers 18 residues. CDR3: CSARGLLRSSGITVTQYF. The CDR3 bases are TGCAGTGCTAGAGGGCTTCTAAGGTCTAGCGGGATTACAGTTACGCAGTATTTT.